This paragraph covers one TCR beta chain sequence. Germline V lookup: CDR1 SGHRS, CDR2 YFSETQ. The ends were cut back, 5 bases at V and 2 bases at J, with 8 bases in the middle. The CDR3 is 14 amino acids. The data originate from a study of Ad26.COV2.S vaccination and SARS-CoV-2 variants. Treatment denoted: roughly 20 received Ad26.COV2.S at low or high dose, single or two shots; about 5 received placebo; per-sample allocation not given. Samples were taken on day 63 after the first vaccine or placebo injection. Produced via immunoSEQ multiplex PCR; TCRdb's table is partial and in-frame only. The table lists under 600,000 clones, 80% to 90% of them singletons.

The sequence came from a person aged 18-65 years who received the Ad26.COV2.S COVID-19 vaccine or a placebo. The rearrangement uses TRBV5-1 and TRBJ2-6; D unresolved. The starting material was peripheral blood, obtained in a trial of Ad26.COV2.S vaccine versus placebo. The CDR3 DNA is TGCGCCAGCAGGGAAGGGACTGGGGCCAACGTCCTGACTTTC. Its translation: CASREGTGANVLTF.